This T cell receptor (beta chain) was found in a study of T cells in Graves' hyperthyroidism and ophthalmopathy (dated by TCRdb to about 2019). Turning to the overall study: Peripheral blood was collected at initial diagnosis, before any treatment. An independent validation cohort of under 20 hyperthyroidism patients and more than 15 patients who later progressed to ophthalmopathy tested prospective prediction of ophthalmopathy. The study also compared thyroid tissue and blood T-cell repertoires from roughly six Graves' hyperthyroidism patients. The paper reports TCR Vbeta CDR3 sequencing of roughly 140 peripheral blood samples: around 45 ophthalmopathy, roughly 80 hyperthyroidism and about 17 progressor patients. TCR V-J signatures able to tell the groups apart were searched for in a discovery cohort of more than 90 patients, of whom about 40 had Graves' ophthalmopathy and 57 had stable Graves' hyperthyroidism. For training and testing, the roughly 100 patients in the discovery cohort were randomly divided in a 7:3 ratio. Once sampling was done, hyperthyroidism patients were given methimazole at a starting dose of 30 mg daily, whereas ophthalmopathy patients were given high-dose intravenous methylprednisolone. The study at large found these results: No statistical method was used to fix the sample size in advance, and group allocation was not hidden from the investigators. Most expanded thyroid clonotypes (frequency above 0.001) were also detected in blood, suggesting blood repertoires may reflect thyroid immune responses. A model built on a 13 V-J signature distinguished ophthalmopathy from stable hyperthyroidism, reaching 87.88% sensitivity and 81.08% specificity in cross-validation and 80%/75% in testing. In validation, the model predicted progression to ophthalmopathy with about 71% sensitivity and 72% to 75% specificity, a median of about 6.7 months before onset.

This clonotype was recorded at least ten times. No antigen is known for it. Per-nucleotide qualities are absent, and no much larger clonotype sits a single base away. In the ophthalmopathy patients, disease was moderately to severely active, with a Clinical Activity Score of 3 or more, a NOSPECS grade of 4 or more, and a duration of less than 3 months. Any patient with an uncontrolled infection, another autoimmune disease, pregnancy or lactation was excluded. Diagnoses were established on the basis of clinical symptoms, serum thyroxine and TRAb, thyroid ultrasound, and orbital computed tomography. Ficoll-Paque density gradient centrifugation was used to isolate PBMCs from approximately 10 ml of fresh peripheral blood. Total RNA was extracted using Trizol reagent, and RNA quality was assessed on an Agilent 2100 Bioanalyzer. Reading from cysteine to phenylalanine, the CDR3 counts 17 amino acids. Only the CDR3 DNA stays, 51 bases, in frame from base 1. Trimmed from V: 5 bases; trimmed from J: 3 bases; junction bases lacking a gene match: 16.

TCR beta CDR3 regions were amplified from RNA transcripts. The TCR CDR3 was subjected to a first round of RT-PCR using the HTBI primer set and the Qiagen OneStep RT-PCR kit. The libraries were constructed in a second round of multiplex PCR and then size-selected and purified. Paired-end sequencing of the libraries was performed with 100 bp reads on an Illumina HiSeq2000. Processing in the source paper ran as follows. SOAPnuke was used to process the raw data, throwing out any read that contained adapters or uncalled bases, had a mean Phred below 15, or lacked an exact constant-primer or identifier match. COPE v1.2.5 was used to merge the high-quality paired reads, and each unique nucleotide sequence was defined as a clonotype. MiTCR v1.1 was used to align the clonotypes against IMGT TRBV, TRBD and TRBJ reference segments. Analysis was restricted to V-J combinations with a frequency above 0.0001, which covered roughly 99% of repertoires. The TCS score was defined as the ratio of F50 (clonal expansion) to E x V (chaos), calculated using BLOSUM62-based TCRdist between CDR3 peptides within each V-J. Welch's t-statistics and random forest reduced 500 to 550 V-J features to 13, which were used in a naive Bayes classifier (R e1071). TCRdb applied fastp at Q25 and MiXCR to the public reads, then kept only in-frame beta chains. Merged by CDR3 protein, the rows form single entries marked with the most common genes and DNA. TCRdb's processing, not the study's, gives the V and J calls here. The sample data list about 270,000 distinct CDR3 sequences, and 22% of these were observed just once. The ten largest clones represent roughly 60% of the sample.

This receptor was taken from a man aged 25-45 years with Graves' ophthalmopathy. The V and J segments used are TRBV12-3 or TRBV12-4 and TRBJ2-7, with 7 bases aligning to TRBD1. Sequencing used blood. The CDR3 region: CASSTHYRDSGFYEQYF. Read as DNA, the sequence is TGTGCCAGCAGTACCCATTACCGGGACAGTGGGTTCTACGAGCAGTACTTC.